The 26 T cell receptor beta chains below all came from one sample that was sequenced in a study of pediatric ulcerative colitis. Sequencing was performed with immunoSEQ multiplex PCR; in TCRdb, only in-frame clones are kept and a portion is missing. The data show about 64,000 clones, approximately 87% seen once. Input material: blood. The receptors were sampled from a boy aged 5 to 17 with severe ulcerative colitis.

V is TRBV13 and J is TRBJ2-1; tentative D call: TRBD1 (7 bases). Germline-derived CDR1 and CDR2 are PRHDT and FYEKMQ (reference sequence). Trimming pared 5 bases from V and 1 base from J, leaving 18 bases between. The length of the CDR3 is 17 residues. CDR3 sequence reads: CASSPETPGGSYNEQFF. CDR3 nucleotide sequence: TGTGCCAGCAGCCCTGAAACCCCAGGGGGGTCCTACAATGAGCAGTTCTTC. The full variable domain, in which reference TRBV13 and TRBJ2-1 provide the parts outside the CDR3, is AAGVIQSPRHLIKEKRETATLKCYPIPRHDTVYWYQQGPGQDPQFLISFYEKMQSDKGSIPDRFSAQQFSDYHSELNMSSLELGDSALYFCASSPETPGGSYNEQFFGPGTRLTVL.

This clone has only a few counts. V is TRBV10-3 and J is TRBJ2-1; 10 nucleotides agree with TRBD2. CDR3 size: 13 residues. Trimming took 7 bases from V and 4 from J; bases not matched to a gene: 1. Germline CDR1 reads ENHRY; CDR2 reads SYGVKD. CDR3 in amino acids: CAITSGRYNEQFF. CDR3 coding DNA: TGTGCCATCACTAGCGGGAGATACAATGAGCAGTTCTTC.

The J gene is TRBJ1-1, the V gene TRBV7-9; no firm D call. There are 15 residues in the CDR3. The germline V and J ends were trimmed by 2 bases and 4 bases, with 14 bases remaining between them. Germline CDR1 SEHNR, CDR2 FQNEAQ (reference sequence). The CDR3: CASSLFMAAGTEAFF. CDR3 in DNA: TGTGCCAGCAGCTTATTTATGGCGGCGGGCACTGAAGCTTTCTTT. Filled out from reference TRBV7-9 and TRBJ1-1, the complete variable domain reads DTGVSQNPRHKITKRGQNVTFRCDPISEHNRLYWYRQTLGQGPEFLTYFQNEAQLEKSRLLSDRFSAERPKGSFSTLEIQRTEQGDSAMYLCASSLFMAAGTEAFFGQGTRLTVV.

The chain links TRBV30 to TRBJ1-2; perhaps TRBD1 as D (5 bases). V was trimmed by 1 base and J by 4 bases, leaving 10 bases between them. The germline CDR1 and CDR2 sequences are GTSNPN and SVGIG (reference sequence). The CDR3 is made up of 13 amino acids. In nucleotides, the CDR3 is TGTGCCTGGAGTGCGGGGGACCTCTATGGCTACACCTTC. This sequence encodes CAWSAGDLYGYTF. Using reference TRBV30 and TRBJ1-2 for the parts outside the CDR3, the full variable domain is SQTIHQWPATLVQPVGSPLSLECTVEGTSNPNLYWYRQAAGRGLQLLFYSVGIGQISSEVPQNLSASRPQDRQFILSSKKLLLSDSGFYLCAWSAGDLYGYTFGSGTRLTVV.

V usage is TRBV13 and J usage is TRBJ1-2; D gene ambiguous. Trimming pared 7 bases from V and 8 bases from J, leaving 17 bases between. This CDR3 spans 13 amino acids. The germline V gene encodes CDR1 PRHDT and CDR2 FYEKMQ (reference sequence). The CDR3 coding sequence is TGTGCCAGCAAGGAGTGGGAGGAAGAAGGCTACACCTTC. It encodes CASKEWEEEGYTF.

V is TRBV10-3 and J is TRBJ2-7; 11 bases are shared with TRBD1. Germline V CDR1 and CDR2: ENHRY, SYGVKD. The V and J ends lost 7 bases and 2 bases, in that order; junction bases with no gene match: 13. The CDR3 runs to 17 residues. The CDR3 spells CAIKNGQGALAPYEQYF. As DNA, the CDR3 is TGTGCCATCAAGAACGGACAGGGGGCTTTGGCCCCCTACGAGCAGTACTTC.

The CDR3: CASTGPEAFF. The CDR3 DNA reads TGTGCCAGTACGGGACCTGAAGCTTTCTTT. The rearrangement joins TRBV19 to TRBJ1-1; TRBD1 is a possible D gene (5 bases). CDR3 length equals 10 residues. Germline CDR1 is LNHDA and CDR2 is SQIVND (reference sequence). Trimming removed 7 bases at V and 6 bases at J, with 6 bases between.

The chain is built from TRBV4-1 and TRBJ2-1; no definite D call. This CDR3 has 14 residues. Trimming stripped 0 bases from V and 7 bases from J, with 10 bases between. Germline CDR1 is MGHRA and CDR2 is YSYEKL. The CDR3 DNA follows: TGCGCCAGCAGCCAAGATAGGCTAATTAATGAGCAGTTCTTC. It encodes CASSQDRLINEQFF.

The chain employs TRBV2 and TRBJ1-2, with D unclear. Trimming cost V 2 bases and J 4 bases, with 5 bases left between them. Germline V gene data show CDR1 as SNHLY and CDR2 as FYNNEI. The CDR3 spans 12 residues. CDR3 in DNA: TGTGCCAGCAGTGAATCTTTCTATGGCTACACCTTC. Translating it yields CASSESFYGYTF.

CDR3 sequence: CACHPGLGADTQYF. The CDR3 coding sequence is TGTGCCTGCCACCCGGGACTAGGAGCAGATACGCAGTATTTT. J is TRBJ2-3 and V is TRBV30, with 8 nucleotides matching TRBD2. CDR1 is GTSNPN, CDR2 SVGIG, per germline (reference sequence). With 6 bases clipped from V and 4 bases from J, the junction kept 9 bases outside the gene matches. CDR3 length equals 14 residues.

This clone was found a few times. The chain couples TRBV19 to TRBJ1-5, with a possible D match to TRBD1 (6 bases). The CDR3 spans 14 residues. Germline V gene sequence: CDR1 LNHDA, CDR2 SQIVND (reference sequence). The germline V and J ends were trimmed by 7 bases and 7 bases, with 17 bases remaining between them. The CDR3 DNA reads as TGTGCCAGTAATTTAGGGGGGGCTGGGCAGCCCCAGCATTTT. The encoded protein is CASNLGGAGQPQHF.

The chain couples TRBV6-1 to TRBJ1-2, with unresolved D. This CDR3 is 12 amino acids long. The germline CDR1 and CDR2 sequences are MNHNS and SASEGT. Trimming pared 4 bases from V and 5 bases from J, leaving 8 bases between. CDR3 in DNA: TGTGCCAGCAGTGTGGGGAGTTATGGCTACACCTTC. It encodes CASSVGSYGYTF.

The CDR3 DNA is TGTGCCAGCAGCCCCATGCCCGGGACCGCCTGGGGAAACACTGAAGCTTTCTTT. It yields the protein CASSPMPGTAWGNTEAFF. This rearrangement joins TRBV5-6 to TRBJ1-1; tentative D call: TRBD1 (5 bases). The ends were cut back, 4 bases at V and 2 bases at J, with 24 bases in the middle. From germline, CDR1 is SGHDT and CDR2 YYEEEE. This CDR3 is 18 amino acids long.

The rearrangement uses TRBV4-1 and TRBJ2-2; no definite D call. With 2 bases removed from V and 7 bases from J, the gap between germline ends came to 17 bases. Germline V CDR1 and CDR2: MGHRA, YSYEKL. CDR3 length equals 16 residues. In nucleotides, the CDR3 is TGCGCCAGCAGCCAACCCGGGCCCCTGCATAGCGGGGAGCTGTTTTTT. This translates into CASSQPGPLHSGELFF.

The chain is built from TRBV7-9 and TRBJ2-7; 8 bases agree with TRBD1. Trimming at V came to 5 bases and at J to 3 bases, leaving 9 bases not matched to a gene. Germline CDR1 and CDR2: SEHNR and FQNEAQ (reference sequence). The CDR3 loop spans 15 amino acids. In DNA form, the CDR3 reads TGTGCCAGCAGCCAGTCCGGGACAGGACTCTACGAGCAGTACTTC. Protein sequence: CASSQSGTGLYEQYF.

This clone was recorded once. This chain connects TRBV29-1 to TRBJ2-1; the match to TRBD2 covers 9 bases. In germline, CDR1 is SQVTM, CDR2 ANQGSEA. The trim removed 1 base at V and 4 bases at J, leaving 14 bases unmatched. The CDR3 covers 18 residues. CDR3 DNA sequence: TGCAGCGTTGAAGCTTGGTTTGAACGCCTAGCGGGGTACAATGAGCAGTTCTTC. Amino acid sequence: CSVEAWFERLAGYNEQFF.

The chain recombines TRBV7-9 with TRBJ1-2; a possible D gene is TRBD1 (5 bases). Germline loops: CDR1 SEHNR, CDR2 FQNEAQ (reference sequence). The CDR3 length is 12 residues. V lost 8 bases to trimming and J lost 1 base, with 8 bases between them. The CDR3 DNA sequence: TGTGCCAGCGTGGGGGATAACTATGGCTACACCTTC. It codes for CASVGDNYGYTF.

The J gene is TRBJ2-1, the V gene TRBV4-2, with D maybe TRBD2 (5 bases). Germline assignment: CDR1 LGHNA and CDR2 YNFKEQ. The V and J ends lost 5 bases and 6 bases respectively, with 17 bases between them. The CDR3 sequence is 15 residues long. CDR3 loop: CASSEGIPAANEQFF. CDR3 nucleotides: TGTGCCAGCAGCGAAGGAATCCCAGCGGCCAATGAGCAGTTCTTC.

The V and J genes are TRBV29-1 and TRBJ2-3; the D is unclear. Germline loops: CDR1 SQVTM, CDR2 ANQGSEA. The CDR3 has 13 residues. V was cut by 2 bases and J by 0 bases, with 6 bases left in between. In nucleotides, the CDR3 is TGCAGCGTTGAACCCTATAGCACAGATACGCAGTATTTT. Translation: CSVEPYSTDTQYF.

The chain carries TRBV27 and TRBJ2-7; TRBD1 is a possible D gene (6 bases). The CDR3 has 13 amino acids. Deletions cut 2 bases from V and 4 bases from J, with 9 bases between. Germline V gives CDR1 MNHEY, CDR2 SMNVEV (reference sequence). Here the CDR3 reads CASSLQGLYEQYF. The CDR3 region has the DNA TGTGCCAGCAGTTTACAGGGGCTGTACGAGCAGTACTTC.

The chain combines TRBV30 with TRBJ2-7; D not certain. The ends were cut back, 2 bases at V and 3 bases at J, with 14 bases in the middle. Germline V CDR1 and CDR2: GTSNPN, SVGIG (reference sequence). The CDR3 totals 14 residues. The CDR3 reads CAWSTSPSGYEQYF. The DNA for the CDR3 is TGTGCCTGGAGTACTTCCCCCTCGGGCTACGAGCAGTACTTC. Variable domain in full (rest from reference TRBV30 and TRBJ2-7): SQTIHQWPATLVQPVGSPLSLECTVEGTSNPNLYWYRQAAGRGLQLLFYSVGIGQISSEVPQNLSASRPQDRQFILSSKKLLLSDSGFYLCAWSTSPSGYEQYFGPGTRLTVT.

The chain is built from TRBV10-3 and TRBJ2-1, with D maybe TRBD2 (6 bases). Trimming removed 7 bases from V and 5 bases from J, with 12 bases in between. The length of the CDR3 is 13 residues. Germline values: CDR1 ENHRY, CDR2 SYGVKD. The CDR3 bases are TGTGCCATCACCGGGACTCGAGACAATGAGCAGTTCTTC. Residues: CAITGTRDNEQFF.

The CDR3 protein is CASSVWPSGTDTQYF. The CDR3 coding sequence is TGTGCCAGCAGTGTATGGCCTAGCGGGACAGATACGCAGTATTTT. The V and J genes are TRBV6-4 and TRBJ2-3; 8 nucleotides line up with TRBD2. There are 15 residues in the CDR3. V shed 4 bases, J shed 3 bases, and the junction held 6 bases outside the gene matches. The V gene's germline CDR1 is MRHNA and CDR2 SNTAGT.

The rearrangement joins TRBV9 to TRBJ1-2, with 9 bases that match TRBD1. CDR3 length: 16 residues. J lost 6 bases, V lost 0 bases, and 9 bases had no gene match. Germline CDR1 is SGDLS and CDR2 is YYNGEE. The CDR3 sequence is CASSVGRTGDGNGYTF. The CDR3 DNA is TGTGCCAGCAGCGTAGGCCGGACAGGGGATGGGAATGGCTACACCTTC. Based on the CDR3 plus reference TRBV9 and TRBJ1-2, the full variable domain is DSGVTQTPKHLITATGQRVTLRCSPRSGDLSVYWYQQSLDQGLQFLIQYYNGEERAKGNILERFSAQQFPDLHSELNLSSLELGDSALYFCASSVGRTGDGNGYTFGSGTRLTVV.

The chain has TRBV23-1 and TRBJ1-2, with unresolved D. TRBV23-1 is noted as an ORF with a role that remains uncertain. Trimming removed 3 bases from V and 2 bases from J, with 19 bases in between. The CDR3 is 17 amino acids. CDR3 coding DNA: TGCGCCAGCAGTCAGGAAAAGAACGGGAAGGACAACTATGGCTACACCTTC. It encodes CASSQEKNGKDNYGYTF.

J is TRBJ1-2 and V is TRBV7-9, with TRBD1 identical over 7 bases. The V gene's germline CDR1 is SEHNR and CDR2 FQNEAQ (reference sequence). The length of the CDR3 is 14 residues. Trimming cost V 4 bases and J 4 bases; bases outside gene matches: 6. As DNA, the CDR3 is TGTGCCAGCAGCTATGGACAGGAGACCTATGGCTACACCTTC. It encodes CASSYGQETYGYTF.